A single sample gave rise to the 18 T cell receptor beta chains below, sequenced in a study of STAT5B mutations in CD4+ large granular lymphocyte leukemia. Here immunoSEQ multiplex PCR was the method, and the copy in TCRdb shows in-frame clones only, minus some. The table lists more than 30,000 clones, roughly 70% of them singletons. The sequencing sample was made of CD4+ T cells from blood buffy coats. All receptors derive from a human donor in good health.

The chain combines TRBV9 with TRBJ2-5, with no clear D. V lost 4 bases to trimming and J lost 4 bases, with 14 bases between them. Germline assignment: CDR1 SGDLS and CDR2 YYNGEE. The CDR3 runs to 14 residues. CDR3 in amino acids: CASSPLSERETQYF. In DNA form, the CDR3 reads TGTGCCAGCAGCCCCCTAAGCGAGCGAGAGACCCAGTACTTC.

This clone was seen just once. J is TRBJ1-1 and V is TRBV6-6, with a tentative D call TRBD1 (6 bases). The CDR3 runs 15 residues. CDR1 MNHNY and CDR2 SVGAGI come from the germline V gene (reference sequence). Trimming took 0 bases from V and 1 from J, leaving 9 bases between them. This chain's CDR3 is CASSYSQGRNTEAFF. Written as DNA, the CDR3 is TGTGCCAGCAGTTACTCGCAGGGGCGGAACACTGAAGCTTTCTTT.

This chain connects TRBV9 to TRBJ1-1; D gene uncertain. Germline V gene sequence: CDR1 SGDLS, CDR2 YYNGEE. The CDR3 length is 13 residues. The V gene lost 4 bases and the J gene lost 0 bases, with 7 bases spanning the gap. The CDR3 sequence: CASSPALNTEAFF. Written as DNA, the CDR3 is TGTGCCAGCAGCCCCGCCCTGAACACTGAAGCTTTCTTT.

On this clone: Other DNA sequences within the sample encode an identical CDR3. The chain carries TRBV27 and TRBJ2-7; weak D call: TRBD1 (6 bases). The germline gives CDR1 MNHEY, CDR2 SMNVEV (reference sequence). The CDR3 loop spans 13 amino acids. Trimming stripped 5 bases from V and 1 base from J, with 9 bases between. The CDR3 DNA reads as TGTGCCAGCAGTCTCAGGGGATCCTACGAGCAGTACTTC. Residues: CASSLRGSYEQYF.

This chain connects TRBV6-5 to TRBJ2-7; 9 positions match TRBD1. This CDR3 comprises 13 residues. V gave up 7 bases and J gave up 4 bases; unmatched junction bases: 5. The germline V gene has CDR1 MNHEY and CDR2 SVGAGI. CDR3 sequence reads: CASNVGQGYEQYF. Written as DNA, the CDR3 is TGTGCCAGCAATGTAGGACAGGGGTACGAGCAGTACTTC.

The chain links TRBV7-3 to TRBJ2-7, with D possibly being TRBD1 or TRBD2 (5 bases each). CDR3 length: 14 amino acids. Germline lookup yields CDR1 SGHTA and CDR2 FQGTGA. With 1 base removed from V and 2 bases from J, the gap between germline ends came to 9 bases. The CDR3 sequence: CASSLSTGPYEQYF. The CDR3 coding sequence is TGTGCCAGCAGCTTAAGTACGGGACCCTACGAGCAGTACTTC.

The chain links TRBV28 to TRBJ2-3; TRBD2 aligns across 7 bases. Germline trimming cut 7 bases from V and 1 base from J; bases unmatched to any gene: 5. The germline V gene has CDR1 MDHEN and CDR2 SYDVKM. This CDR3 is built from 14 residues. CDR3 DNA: TGTGCCAGCAATTTGGGGGGGGGCACAGATACGCAGTATTTT. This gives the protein CASNLGGGTDTQYF. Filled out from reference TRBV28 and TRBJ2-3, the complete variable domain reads DVKVTQSSRYLVKRTGEKVFLECVQDMDHENMFWYRQDPGLGLRLIYFSYDVKMKEKGDIPEGYSVSREKKERFSLILESASTNQTSMYLCASNLGGGTDTQYFGPGTRLTVL.

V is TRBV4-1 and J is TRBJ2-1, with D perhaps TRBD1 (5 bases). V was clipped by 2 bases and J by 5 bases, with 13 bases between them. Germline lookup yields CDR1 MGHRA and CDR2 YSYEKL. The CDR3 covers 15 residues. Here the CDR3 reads CASSQTGFTDNEQFF. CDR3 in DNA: TGCGCCAGCAGCCAAACAGGCTTTACGGACAATGAGCAGTTCTTC.

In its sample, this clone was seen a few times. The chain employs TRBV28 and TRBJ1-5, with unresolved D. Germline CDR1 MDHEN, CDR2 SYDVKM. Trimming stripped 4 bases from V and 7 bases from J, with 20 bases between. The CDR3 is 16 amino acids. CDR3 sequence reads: CASSSSSFRAVQPQHF. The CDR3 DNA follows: TGTGCCAGCAGTTCCTCGTCGTTTAGGGCGGTCCAGCCCCAGCATTTT. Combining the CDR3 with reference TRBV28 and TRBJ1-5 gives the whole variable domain DVKVTQSSRYLVKRTGEKVFLECVQDMDHENMFWYRQDPGLGLRLIYFSYDVKMKEKGDIPEGYSVSREKKERFSLILESASTNQTSMYLCASSSSSFRAVQPQHFGDGTRLSIL.

The CDR3 here is CASSPIGVDNTEAFF. The CDR3, as DNA: TGTGCCAGCAGCCCTATAGGTGTGGATAACACTGAAGCTTTCTTT. The gene calls are TRBV5-6 and TRBJ1-1; D gene uncertain. This CDR3 has 15 residues. Trimming cost V 4 bases and J 2 bases, with 15 bases left between them. Per germline, CDR1 SGHDT and CDR2 YYEEEE. The complete variable domain, with remaining parts taken from reference TRBV5-6 and TRBJ1-1, reads DAGVTQSPTHLIKTRGQQVTLRCSPKSGHDTVSWYQQALGQGPQFIFQYYEEEERQRGNFPDRFSGHQFPNYSSELNVNALLLGDSALYLCASSPIGVDNTEAFFGQGTRLTVV.

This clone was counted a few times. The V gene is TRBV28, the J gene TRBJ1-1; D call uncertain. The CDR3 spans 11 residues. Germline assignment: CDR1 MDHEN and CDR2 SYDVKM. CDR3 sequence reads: CAGGKNTEAFF. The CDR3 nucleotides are TGTGCGGGCGGGAAGAACACTGAAGCTTTCTTT.

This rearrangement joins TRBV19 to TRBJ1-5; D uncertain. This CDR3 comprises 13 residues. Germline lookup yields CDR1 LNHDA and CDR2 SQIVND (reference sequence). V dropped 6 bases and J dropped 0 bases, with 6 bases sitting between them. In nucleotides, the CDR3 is TGTGCCAGTAGCCCCCATAGCAATCAGCCCCAGCATTTT. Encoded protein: CASSPHSNQPQHF.

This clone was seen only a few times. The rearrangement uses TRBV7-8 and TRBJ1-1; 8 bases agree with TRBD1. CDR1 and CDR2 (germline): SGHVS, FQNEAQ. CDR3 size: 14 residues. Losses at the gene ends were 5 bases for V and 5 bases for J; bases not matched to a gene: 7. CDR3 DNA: TGTGCCAGCAGCCCAGACAGGGGAAGGACTGAAGCTTTCTTT. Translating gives CASSPDRGRTEAFF.

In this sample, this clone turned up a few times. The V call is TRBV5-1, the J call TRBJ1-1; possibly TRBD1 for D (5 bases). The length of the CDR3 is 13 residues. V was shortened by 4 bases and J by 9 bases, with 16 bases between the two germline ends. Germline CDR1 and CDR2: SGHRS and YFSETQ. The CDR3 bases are TGCGCCAGCAGCGTGGACGACAGTCTTAAAGCTTTCTTT. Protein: CASSVDDSLKAFF.

CDR3 amino acids: CASSPLSPYEQYF. CDR3 nucleotides: TGTGCCAGCAGTCCCCTGAGCCCCTACGAGCAGTACTTC. The V and J genes are TRBV27 and TRBJ2-7; no clear D gene. Germline assignment: CDR1 MNHEY and CDR2 SMNVEV (reference sequence). V was shortened by 5 bases and J by 2 bases, with 10 bases between the two germline ends. The CDR3 extends over 13 amino acids.

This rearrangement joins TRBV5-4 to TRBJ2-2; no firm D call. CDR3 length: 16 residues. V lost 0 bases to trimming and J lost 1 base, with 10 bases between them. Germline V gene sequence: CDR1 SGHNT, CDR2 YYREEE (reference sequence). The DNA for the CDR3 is TGTGCCAGCAGCTTGGAAGGCAGGAGGAACACCGGGGAGCTGTTTTTT. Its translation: CASSLEGRRNTGELFF.

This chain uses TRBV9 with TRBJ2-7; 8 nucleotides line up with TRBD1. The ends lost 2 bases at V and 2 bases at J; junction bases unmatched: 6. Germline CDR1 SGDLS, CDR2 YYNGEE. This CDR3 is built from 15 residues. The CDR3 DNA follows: TGTGCCAGCAGCGTCAGAACAGGGGGGACCTACGAGCAGTACTTC. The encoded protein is CASSVRTGGTYEQYF.

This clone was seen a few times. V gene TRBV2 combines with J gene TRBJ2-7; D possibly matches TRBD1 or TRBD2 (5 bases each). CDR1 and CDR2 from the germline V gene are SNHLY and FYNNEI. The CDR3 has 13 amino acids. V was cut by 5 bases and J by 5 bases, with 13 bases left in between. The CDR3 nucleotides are TGTGCCAGCAGTACGGGGCCAGGCGACGAGCAGTACTTC. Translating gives CASSTGPGDEQYF.